Each of the 7 T cell receptor beta chains below was sequenced from the same sample in a study of CD8 T cells in Susac syndrome. Roughly 0.5 to 1 ug RNA was reverse transcribed with random hexamers. MiXCR was run by TCRdb on the immunoSEQ multiplex PCR reads, yielding one entry per CDR3 protein. The table has around 200,000 distinct CDR3 sequences, around 95% seen once. Material for sequencing was CD4+ T cells from PBMCs. These receptors were taken from a human donor with Susac syndrome.

The chain couples TRBV4-2 to TRBJ1-6; 7 bases fit TRBD1. From germline, CDR1 is LGHNA and CDR2 YNFKEQ. This CDR3 region has 19 residues. Losses at the gene ends were 1 base for V and 8 bases for J; bases not matched to a gene: 17. CDR3 sequence: CASSQVVVVRGQFDSPLHF. CDR3 in DNA: TGTGCCAGCAGCCAAGTGGTAGTCGTTCGGGGACAGTTCGATTCACCCCTCCACTTT.

CDR3 residues: CASSFRGLVQETQYF. DNA of the CDR3: TGTGCCAGCAGCTTTAGGGGGCTAGTCCAAGAGACCCAGTACTTC. V is TRBV7-3 and J is TRBJ2-5, with 7 nucleotides matching TRBD1. Germline values: CDR1 SGHTA, CDR2 FQGTGA. This CDR3 is built from 15 residues. J gave up 1 base and V 3 bases, and 5 bases lay outside the gene matches.

This rearrangement joins TRBV6-4 to TRBJ1-1; tentatively, D is TRBD1 (5 bases). Germline lookup yields CDR1 MRHNA and CDR2 SNTAGT. V was clipped by 6 bases and J by 3 bases, with 14 bases between them. The CDR3 runs 14 residues. CDR3 sequence reads: CASRSGDWDTEAFF. The CDR3 DNA reads TGTGCCAGCAGATCCGGGGACTGGGACACTGAAGCTTTCTTT.

The J gene is TRBJ2-2, the V gene TRBV28, with D perhaps matching TRBD1 (5 bases). This CDR3 comprises 14 residues. Trimming removed 5 bases at V and 7 bases at J, with 14 bases between. Germline values: CDR1 MDHEN, CDR2 SYDVKM. CDR3 in DNA: TGTGCCAGCAGTCCCGCGACAGTTGACGGGGAGCTGTTTTTT. Protein sequence: CASSPATVDGELFF.

CDR3 DNA: TGTGCCAGCAGCTGGCGACTAGCGGGGCACGAGACCCAGTACTTC. As protein: CASSWRLAGHETQYF. V usage is TRBV5-4 and J usage is TRBJ2-5; 11 nucleotides match TRBD2. J was trimmed by 5 bases and V by 3 bases; bases with no gene match: 6. CDR1 SGHNT and CDR2 YYREEE come from the germline V gene (reference sequence). This CDR3 region has 15 residues. The complete variable domain, with remaining parts taken from reference TRBV5-4 and TRBJ2-5, reads ETGVTQSPTHLIKTRGQQVTLRCSSQSGHNTVSWYQQALGQGPQFIFQYYREEENGRGNFPPRFSGLQFPNYSSELNVNALELDDSALYLCASSWRLAGHETQYFGPGTRLLVL.

CDR3 loop: CSVTGTVNTDTQYF. In DNA, the CDR3 is TGCAGCGTAACCGGGACAGTGAATACAGATACGCAGTATTTT. The chain is built from TRBV29-1 and TRBJ2-3, with 7 nucleotides matching TRBD1. This CDR3 is 14 amino acids long. Trimming took 6 bases from V and 3 from J; bases not matched to a gene: 9. The germline V gene has CDR1 SQVTM and CDR2 ANQGSEA.

This clonotype appeared once. The V and J genes are TRBV25-1 and TRBJ1-2, with D uncertain. CDR1 is MGHDK and CDR2 is SYGVNS in the germline V gene. Trimming shortened V by 3 bases and J by 2 bases, and 16 bases separated the two germline ends. CDR3 length equals 16 residues. CDR3 DNA sequence: TGTGCCAGCAGTGATCCTCCTGCAGATGGAAACTATGGCTACACCTTC. Protein sequence: CASSDPPADGNYGYTF.